Below are 28 T cell receptor beta chains sequenced from a single sample in a study of blood T cell repertoires in COVID-19. Profiled with immunoSEQ multiplex PCR; TCRdb holds only in-frame clones, not every one. This table holds roughly 190,000 clones, under 90% found once. The source material was peripheral blood. These receptor sequences come from a man in his sixties with acute or convalescent COVID-19.

This clone came up once. The V and J genes are TRBV10-3 and TRBJ2-7; a weak D match, TRBD2 (7 bases). Germline CDR1 ENHRY, CDR2 SYGVKD. V was trimmed by 10 bases and J by 6 bases, leaving 19 bases between them. There are 13 residues in the CDR3. The CDR3 region is CATANGGAGEQYF. The CDR3 bases are TGTGCCACTGCGAATGGGGGGGCGGGCGAGCAGTACTTC.

This CDR3 reads CASSSTGQGGGEQYF. The CDR3 DNA sequence: TGTGCCAGCAGCTCAACCGGACAGGGAGGAGGTGAGCAGTACTTC. V gene TRBV11-2 combines with J gene TRBJ2-7; 8 bases are shared with TRBD1. Germline CDR1 SGHAT, CDR2 FQNNGV. Trimming removed 4 bases from V and 7 bases from J; junction bases left unmatched: 12. The CDR3 runs 15 residues.

In DNA form, the CDR3 reads TGTGCCAGCAGACTTAGGACAGGTAACACCGGGGAGCTGTTTTTT. This encodes CASRLRTGNTGELFF. The chain is built from TRBV27 and TRBJ2-2; 7 bases line up with TRBD1. The J segment lost 2 bases and the V segment lost 6 bases, leaving 6 bases of the junction unmatched. The length of the CDR3 is 15 residues. CDR1 MNHEY and CDR2 SMNVEV come from the germline V gene (reference sequence).

V is TRBV9 and J is TRBJ2-3, with 14 bases aligning to TRBD2. With V trimmed by 4 bases and J by 4 bases, 5 bases remained unmatched. In germline, CDR1 is SGDLS, CDR2 YYNGEE. This CDR3 is 16 amino acids long. The CDR3 loop reads CASSPQTSGRADTQYF. The DNA of the CDR3 is TGTGCCAGCAGCCCCCAGACTAGCGGGAGGGCAGATACGCAGTATTTT.

This clone is a singleton in its sample. The V and J genes are TRBV7-9 and TRBJ1-2; D is ambiguous. The germline gives CDR1 SEHNR, CDR2 FQNEAQ (reference sequence). This CDR3 is built from 14 residues. The V and J ends lost 2 bases and 4 bases respectively, with 11 bases between them. In nucleotides, the CDR3 is TGTGCCAGCAGCTTAAGGACTAATTTCTATGGCTACACCTTC. Translation gives CASSLRTNFYGYTF.

The chain joins TRBV6-5 to TRBJ1-5; 9 positions agree with TRBD1. The ends lost 8 bases at V and 3 bases at J; junction bases unmatched: 5. CDR3 length: 14 residues. Germline CDR1 reads MNHEY; CDR2 reads SVGAGI. The chain's CDR3 is CASHDRGYNQPQHF. The CDR3 coding sequence is TGTGCCAGCCACGACAGGGGGTACAATCAGCCCCAGCATTTT.

This clone was recorded a few times. The genes are TRBV5-1 and TRBJ2-7; 8 bases map to TRBD1. The CDR3 runs to 14 residues. The ends lost 4 bases at V and 4 bases at J; junction bases unmatched: 7. CDR1 and CDR2 (germline): SGHRS, YFSETQ. CDR3 loop: CASSADRELYEQYF. In DNA, the CDR3 is TGCGCCAGCAGCGCGGACAGGGAGTTGTACGAGCAGTACTTC.

The chain links TRBV24-1 to TRBJ2-3; 7 bases match TRBD2. This CDR3 is built from 16 residues. Germline V gene data show CDR1 as KGHDR and CDR2 as SFDVKD. V gave up 1 base and J gave up 5 bases; unmatched junction bases: 8. The CDR3 coding sequence is TGTGCCACCAGTGATTTTGGGAGGGGTGAGAAAGATACGCAGTATTTT. It specifies CATSDFGRGEKDTQYF.

V usage is TRBV7-8 and J usage is TRBJ2-1; TRBD1 matches 11 bases. CDR3 length equals 17 residues. V shed 5 bases, J shed 0 bases, and the junction held 6 bases outside the gene matches. Germline CDR1 SGHVS, CDR2 FQNEAQ. The CDR3 here is CASSLRTGGSSYNEQFF. The DNA of the CDR3 is TGTGCCAGCAGCCTAAGGACAGGGGGCAGCTCCTACAATGAGCAGTTCTTC.

This rearrangement joins TRBV4-1 to TRBJ1-6; D is possibly TRBD1 (5 bases). V was clipped by 0 bases and J by 8 bases, with 14 bases between them. This CDR3 comprises 16 residues. Germline V gene sequence: CDR1 MGHRA, CDR2 YSYEKL. CDR3 nucleotides: TGCGCCAGCAGCCAAGATGGACAAGTTTTGGATTCACCCCTCCACTTT. It specifies CASSQDGQVLDSPLHF.

V is TRBV6-1 and J is TRBJ1-2; 8 bases map to TRBD1. CDR3 length: 15 amino acids. Germline V gene lookup returns CDR1 MNHNS and CDR2 SASEGT. V lost 2 bases, J lost 2 bases, and 4 bases stayed unmatched. The CDR3 bases are TGTGCCAGCAGTGAATCAGGACAGGGAAACTATGGCTACACCTTC. Its protein product is CASSESGQGNYGYTF.

The V gene is TRBV10-3, the J gene TRBJ1-4, with D maybe TRBD1 (6 bases). CDR3 size: 13 residues. The germline CDR1 and CDR2 sequences are ENHRY and SYGVKD. Trimming removed 10 bases at V and 5 bases at J, with 14 bases between. The DNA of the CDR3 is TGTGCCACCAGATACCAGGGGAATGAAAAACTGTTTTTT. Its translation: CATRYQGNEKLFF.

This sequence joins TRBV10-3 and TRBJ2-1, with D possibly being TRBD2 (5 bases). Trimming left V 0 bases short and J 5 bases short, with 20 bases between. CDR1 is ENHRY and CDR2 is SYGVKD in the germline V gene. CDR3 length: 18 amino acids. CDR3 coding DNA: TGTGCCATCAGTGAGTCCCTCCGGTTGGCGAGGGCAGACAATGAGCAGTTCTTC. Translating it yields CAISESLRLARADNEQFF.

In its sample, this clone was seen once. The V gene is TRBV12-3 or TRBV12-4, the J gene TRBJ1-2; TRBD1 matches at 7 bases. The length of the CDR3 is 13 residues. Unmatched junction bases numbered 9, after V lost 10 bases and J lost 4 bases. DNA for the CDR3: TGTGCCACCAGGGGGGACTATTCCTATGGCTACACCTTC. This translates into CATRGDYSYGYTF.

The chain recombines TRBV2 with TRBJ2-5; TRBD2 matches 10 bases. CDR1 is SNHLY, CDR2 FYNNEI, per germline. The trim removed 2 bases at V and 3 bases at J, leaving 0 bases unmatched. CDR3 length equals 14 residues. This chain's CDR3 is CASSETSGEETQYF. The CDR3 bases are TGTGCCAGCAGTGAAACTAGCGGGGAAGAGACCCAGTACTTC.

This clone was seen more than once but under ten times. The chain has TRBV2 and TRBJ1-1; no definite D call. The germline gives CDR1 SNHLY, CDR2 FYNNEI. This CDR3 comprises 14 residues. The ends were cut back, 6 bases at V and 1 base at J, with 12 bases in the middle. CDR3: CASSALGSNTEAFF. As DNA, the CDR3 is TGTGCCAGCAGCGCGCTAGGCTCGAACACTGAAGCTTTCTTT. Looking up the rest from reference TRBV2 and TRBJ1-1 gives the full variable domain: EPEVTQTPSHQVTQMGQEVILRCVPISNHLYFYWYRQILGQKVEFLVSFYNNEISEKSEIFDDQFSVERPDGSNFTLKIRSTKLEDSAMYFCASSALGSNTEAFFGQGTRLTVV.

The V call is TRBV27, the J call TRBJ2-7; TRBD1 aligns across 8 bases. Germline CDR1 MNHEY, CDR2 SMNVEV (reference sequence). The CDR3 is 14 residues long. V was clipped by 2 bases and J by 4 bases; unmatched bases: 4. The DNA for the CDR3 is TGTGCCAGCAGTTTACAGGGGGCTCTGTACGAGCAGTACTTC. Residues: CASSLQGALYEQYF.

The chain employs TRBV5-1 and TRBJ1-1; 7 nucleotides agree with TRBD1. CDR3 length equals 15 residues. After removal of 0 bases from V and 1 base from J, the junction contained 3 bases not matched to a gene. CDR1 is SGHRS, CDR2 YFSETQ, per germline. In DNA, the CDR3 is TGCGCCAGCAGCTTGGGGGACAGCAAGAACACTGAAGCTTTCTTT. Amino acids: CASSLGDSKNTEAFF.

Only a few counts were recorded for this clone. The chain is built from TRBV19 and TRBJ1-4, with 9 bases matching TRBD1. The CDR3 consists of 18 residues. CDR1 LNHDA and CDR2 SQIVND come from the germline V gene (reference sequence). The V segment lost 7 bases and the J segment 3 bases; nucleotides outside the gene matches: 15. The CDR3 DNA is TGTGCCAGTACCCAAGGGGCCACAGGGGGCTTGGCTAATGAAAAACTGTTTTTT. Its translation: CASTQGATGGLANEKLFF.

CDR3 nucleotides: TGCGCCAGCAGCCAAGTCGGGGGGCAGCCCCAGCATTTT. The encoded protein is CASSQVGGQPQHF. V is TRBV4-1 and J is TRBJ1-5, with D possibly being TRBD1 (5 bases). The germline V gene has CDR1 MGHRA and CDR2 YSYEKL. There are 13 residues in the CDR3. The V end lost 1 base, the J end lost 7 bases, and 8 bases lay between the germline ends.

The chain recombines TRBV24-1 with TRBJ1-2, with a possible D match to TRBD1 (5 bases). Per germline, CDR1 KGHDR and CDR2 SFDVKD. This CDR3 has 14 amino acids. Trimming left V 6 bases short and J 4 bases short, with 14 bases between. CDR3 amino acids: CATSSDSHFYGYTF. The DNA for the CDR3 is TGTGCCACCAGTTCCGACAGCCACTTCTATGGCTACACCTTC.

The chain has TRBV25-1 and TRBJ2-1; 12 nucleotides agree with TRBD2. Trimming took 5 bases from V and 3 from J; bases not matched to a gene: 8. This CDR3 contains 17 residues. Germline CDR1 is MGHDK and CDR2 is SYGVNS. This CDR3 reads CASSMELAGGRYNEQFF. The CDR3 bases are TGTGCCAGCAGTATGGAACTAGCGGGGGGTCGCTACAATGAGCAGTTCTTC.

The chain uses TRBV27 and TRBJ2-5, with D possibly matching TRBD1 (5 bases). The CDR3 length is 13 residues. V was trimmed by 3 bases and J by 5 bases, leaving 10 bases between them. The germline gives CDR1 MNHEY, CDR2 SMNVEV (reference sequence). The DNA of the CDR3 is TGTGCCAGCAGTTTTTCAGGGCTGGAGACCCAGTACTTC. Its translation is CASSFSGLETQYF.

The chain recombines TRBV11-1 with TRBJ2-1; possibly TRBD2 for D (6 bases). This CDR3 has 12 amino acids. From germline, CDR1 is SGHAT and CDR2 FQDESV (reference sequence). V lost 4 bases to trimming and J lost 6 bases, with 7 bases between them. CDR3 in DNA: TGTGCCAGCAGCTGGGGACTCAATGAGCAGTTCTTC. It specifies CASSWGLNEQFF.

The rearrangement links TRBV4-1 to TRBJ2-7; TRBD2 agrees at 14 bases. V lost 7 bases and J lost 6; bases outside the gene matches: 5. CDR1 MGHRA and CDR2 YSYEKL come from the germline V gene. The CDR3 loop spans 14 amino acids. CDR3 sequence reads: CASTRTSGGLEQYF. DNA for the CDR3: TGCGCCAGCACCCGGACTAGCGGGGGGCTCGAGCAGTACTTC.

V gene TRBV27 combines with J gene TRBJ2-1, with 12 bases fitting TRBD2. Per the germline V gene, CDR1 is MNHEY and CDR2 is SMNVEV (reference sequence). J gave up 2 bases and V 0 bases, and 5 bases lay outside the gene matches. This CDR3 has 18 residues. The CDR3, as DNA: TGTGCCAGCAGTTTATCGCTCCTAGCGGGAGGGCCCTACAATGAGCAGTTCTTC. Residues: CASSLSLLAGGPYNEQFF.

This clone was found a few times. The CDR3 is CASSQSDSSSYEQYF. CDR3 in DNA: TGTGCCAGCAGCCAATCTGACTCTAGCTCCTACGAGCAGTACTTC. The chain has TRBV11-1 and TRBJ2-7, with D hard to call. Germline V CDR1 and CDR2: SGHAT, FQDESV (reference sequence). The CDR3 loop spans 15 amino acids. The ends were cut back, 5 bases at V and 0 bases at J, with 14 bases in the middle.

The chain employs TRBV29-1 and TRBJ2-2; the match to TRBD1 covers 7 bases. The CDR3 has 12 residues. Germline CDR1 reads SQVTM; CDR2 reads ANQGSEA. The V gene end was trimmed by 7 bases and the J gene end by 5 bases; junction bases not matched to a gene: 4. The CDR3 DNA is TGCAGCGGGGAACAGGGGACCGGGGAGCTGTTTTTT. It translates to CSGEQGTGELFF.